The clone carrying this TCR beta chain was observed many times. Its matching antigen is unknown. The CDR3 is made up of 16 amino acids. The V segment lost 1 base and the J segment 7 bases; nucleotides outside the gene matches: 9. CDR1 is LGHNA, CDR2 YNFKEQ, per germline. The TCR library protocol was used to attach unique molecular identifiers. These identifiers were attached to individual cDNA molecules. TCRdb redid the calling of the 5' RACE reads with MiXCR, one entry per CDR3 protein. The sample lists some 54,000 distinct CDR3 sequences; 8.5% to 10% were seen once. This sample was included in a study of early T cells in non-severe SARS-CoV-2 infection. Whole-study context: Bulk RNA from unsorted whole blood was sequenced; chains were unpaired. Study-wide findings and caveats: Database matching using VDJdb favored anti-spike CD8 responses, with private and CD4 specificities left missing.

The sample consisted of whole blood. The sequence came from an adult who was a healthcare worker with PCR-confirmed SARS-CoV-2 infection or an uninfected control (not recorded which). This chain uses TRBV4-2 with TRBJ2-1; 8 positions agree with TRBD2. CDR3 DNA: TGTGCCAGCAGCCAAGTATCCCCCGCTAGCGGGAATGAGCAGTTCTTC. Its translation is CASSQVSPASGNEQFF.